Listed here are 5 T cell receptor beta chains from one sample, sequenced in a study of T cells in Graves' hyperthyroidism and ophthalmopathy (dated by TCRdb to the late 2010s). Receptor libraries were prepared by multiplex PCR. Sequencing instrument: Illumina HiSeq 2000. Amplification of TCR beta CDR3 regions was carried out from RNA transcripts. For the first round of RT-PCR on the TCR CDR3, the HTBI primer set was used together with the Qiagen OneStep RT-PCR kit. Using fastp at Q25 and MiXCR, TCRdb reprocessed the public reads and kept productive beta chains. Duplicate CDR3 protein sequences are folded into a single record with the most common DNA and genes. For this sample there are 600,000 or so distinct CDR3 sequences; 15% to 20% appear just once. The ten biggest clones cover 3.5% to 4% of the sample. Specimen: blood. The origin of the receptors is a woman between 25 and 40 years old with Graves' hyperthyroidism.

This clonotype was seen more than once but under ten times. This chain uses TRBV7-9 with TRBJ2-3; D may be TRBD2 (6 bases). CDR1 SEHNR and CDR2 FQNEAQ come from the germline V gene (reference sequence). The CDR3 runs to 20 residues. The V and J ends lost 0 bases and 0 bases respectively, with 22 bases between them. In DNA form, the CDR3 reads TGTGCCAGCAGCTTAGCGCTTTTAAGGGACTCCGTAGGTAGCACAGATACGCAGTATTTT. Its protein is CASSLALLRDSVGSTDTQYF.

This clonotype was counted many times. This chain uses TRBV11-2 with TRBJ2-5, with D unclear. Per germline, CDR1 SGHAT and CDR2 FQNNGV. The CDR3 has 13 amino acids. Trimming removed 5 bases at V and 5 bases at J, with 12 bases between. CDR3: CASSPVGRETQYF. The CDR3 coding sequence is TGTGCCAGCAGCCCCGTGGGTCGGGAGACCCAGTACTTC.

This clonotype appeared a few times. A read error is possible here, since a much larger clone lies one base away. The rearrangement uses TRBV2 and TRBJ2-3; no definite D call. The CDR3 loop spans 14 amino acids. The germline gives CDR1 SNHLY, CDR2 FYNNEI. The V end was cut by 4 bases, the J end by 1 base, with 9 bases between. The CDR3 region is CASSGSTRTDTQYF. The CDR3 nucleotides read TGTGCCAGCAGTGGTAGTACCCGCACAGATACGCAGTATTTT.

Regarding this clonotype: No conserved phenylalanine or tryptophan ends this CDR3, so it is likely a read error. In nucleotides, the CDR3 is TGTGCCAGCAGCCGGGGACAGAGCTCTGGAAACACCATATATCTT. The encoded protein is CASSRGQSSGNTIYL. This rearrangement joins TRBV5-5 to TRBJ1-3, with TRBD1 identical over 7 bases. Trimming at V came to 4 bases and at J to 0 bases, leaving 4 bases not matched to a gene. This CDR3 has 15 residues. Germline CDR1 SGHKS, CDR2 YYEKEE (reference sequence).

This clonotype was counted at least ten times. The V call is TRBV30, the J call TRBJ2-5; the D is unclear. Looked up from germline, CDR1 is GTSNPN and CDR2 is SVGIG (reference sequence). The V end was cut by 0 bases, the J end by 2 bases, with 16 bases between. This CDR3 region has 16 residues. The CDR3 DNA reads TGTGCCTGGAGTGTACAGATTTTCCCCTCACAAGAGACCCAGTACTTC. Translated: CAWSVQIFPSQETQYF.